This T cell receptor (beta chain) emerged from a study of beta chain features in type 1 diabetes. Concerning this clone: Its antigen remains unknown.

Germline values: CDR1 MNHNS, CDR2 SASEGT. The junction had 3 bases not matched to a gene; V was cut back by 6 bases and J by 2 bases. CDR3 size: 14 residues. Findings and limits, study-wide: TCRB CDR3s from Type 1 diabetes patients were moderately but significantly shorter in all four CD4+ subsets.

What was sequenced were expressed TCRB transcripts, since all of the isolated RNA had been reverse transcribed. The protocol was immunoSEQ multiplex PCR, while the TCRdb copy is restricted to in-frame clones and leaves out a portion. This sample has some 120,000 clones, with roughly 17% found just once. The chain carries TRBV6-1 and TRBJ2-7; 11 bases line up with TRBD2. The specimen sequenced was central memory CD4+ T cells from blood. The receptor's source is a young man with type 1 diabetes. CDR3 protein: CASRGTSGAYEQYF. In nucleotides, the CDR3 is TGTGCCAGCAGGGGGACTAGCGGCGCCTACGAGCAGTACTTC.